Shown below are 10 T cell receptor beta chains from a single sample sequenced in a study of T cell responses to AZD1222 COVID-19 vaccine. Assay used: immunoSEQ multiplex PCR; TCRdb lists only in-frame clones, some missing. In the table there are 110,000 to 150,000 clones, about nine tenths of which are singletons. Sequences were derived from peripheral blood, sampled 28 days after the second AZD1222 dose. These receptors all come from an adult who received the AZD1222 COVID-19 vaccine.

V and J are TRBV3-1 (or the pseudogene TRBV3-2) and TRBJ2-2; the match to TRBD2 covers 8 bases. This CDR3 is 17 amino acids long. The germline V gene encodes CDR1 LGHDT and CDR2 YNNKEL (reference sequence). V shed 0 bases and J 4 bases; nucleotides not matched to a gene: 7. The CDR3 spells CASSQDPLRGVTGELFF. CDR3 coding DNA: TGTGCCAGCAGCCAAGATCCTCTGCGGGGGGTCACCGGGGAGCTGTTTTTT.

CDR3 nucleotide sequence: TGTGCCAGCAGGGGACAGGGGGATATTAGGGGCTACACCTTC. This sequence encodes CASRGQGDIRGYTF. The chain uses TRBV28 and TRBJ1-2, with TRBD1 matching over 11 bases. J was trimmed by 8 bases and V by 6 bases; bases with no gene match: 8. CDR1 and CDR2 (germline): MDHEN, SYDVKM. This CDR3 contains 14 residues.

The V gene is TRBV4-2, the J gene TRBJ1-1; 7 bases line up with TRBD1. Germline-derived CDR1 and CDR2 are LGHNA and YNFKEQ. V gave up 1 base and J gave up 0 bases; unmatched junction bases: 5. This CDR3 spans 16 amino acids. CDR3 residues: CASSQGQGTMNTEAFF. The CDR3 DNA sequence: TGTGCCAGCAGCCAAGGACAGGGAACTATGAACACTGAAGCTTTCTTT.

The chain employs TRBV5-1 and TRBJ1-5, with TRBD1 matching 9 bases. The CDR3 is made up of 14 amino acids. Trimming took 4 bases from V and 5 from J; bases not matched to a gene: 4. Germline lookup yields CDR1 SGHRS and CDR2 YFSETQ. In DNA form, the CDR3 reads TGCGCCAGCAGCACTGGGACAGGGTATCAGCCCCAGCATTTT. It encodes CASSTGTGYQPQHF.

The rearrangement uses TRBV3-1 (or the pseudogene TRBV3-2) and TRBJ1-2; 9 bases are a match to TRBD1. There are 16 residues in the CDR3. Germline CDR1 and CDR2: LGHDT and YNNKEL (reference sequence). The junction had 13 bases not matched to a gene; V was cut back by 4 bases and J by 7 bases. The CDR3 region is CASSPSLSNRGPGYTF. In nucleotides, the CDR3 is TGTGCCAGCAGCCCCTCTTTATCCAACAGGGGGCCTGGCTACACCTTC.

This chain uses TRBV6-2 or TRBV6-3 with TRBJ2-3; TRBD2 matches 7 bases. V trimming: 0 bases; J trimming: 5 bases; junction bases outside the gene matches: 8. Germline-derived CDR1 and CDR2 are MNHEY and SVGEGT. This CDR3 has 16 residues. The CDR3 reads CASSYSTPSGKDTQYF. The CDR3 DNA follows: TGTGCCAGCAGTTACTCGACCCCTAGCGGCAAAGATACGCAGTATTTT.

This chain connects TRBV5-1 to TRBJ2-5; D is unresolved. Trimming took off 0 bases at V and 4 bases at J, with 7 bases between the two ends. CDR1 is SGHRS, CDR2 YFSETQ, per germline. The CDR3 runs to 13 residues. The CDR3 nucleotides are TGCGCCAGCAGCTTGGCTGGGCGAGAGACCCAGTACTTC. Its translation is CASSLAGRETQYF.

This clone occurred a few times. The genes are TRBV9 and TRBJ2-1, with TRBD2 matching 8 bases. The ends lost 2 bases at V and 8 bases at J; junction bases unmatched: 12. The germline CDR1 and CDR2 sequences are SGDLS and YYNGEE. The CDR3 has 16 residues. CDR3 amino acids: CASSVVASGSFYEQFF. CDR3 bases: TGTGCCAGCAGCGTTGTAGCCAGCGGGAGTTTCTATGAGCAGTTCTTC.

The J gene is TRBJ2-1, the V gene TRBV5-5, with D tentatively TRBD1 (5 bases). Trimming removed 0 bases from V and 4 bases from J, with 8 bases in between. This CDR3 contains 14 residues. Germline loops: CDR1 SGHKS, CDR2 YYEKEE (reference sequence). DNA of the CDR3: TGTGCCAGCAGCTTGGGGGGCCTGTACAATGAGCAGTTCTTC. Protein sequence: CASSLGGLYNEQFF.

CDR3 nucleotide sequence: TGCAGCGCGAAAGAAGGGGCTTACGAGCAGTACTTC. It yields the protein CSAKEGAYEQYF. The V and J genes are TRBV29-1 and TRBJ2-7, with a weak D call TRBD1 (5 bases). Germline V gene sequence: CDR1 SQVTM, CDR2 ANQGSEA. The CDR3 loop spans 12 amino acids. The V and J ends lost 7 bases and 4 bases respectively, with 14 bases between them.